This T cell receptor (beta chain) was found in a study of shared clonotypes between healthy human individuals. Turning to the study itself: The donor pool was made up of two women and a few men aged 18 to 49.

A remark on this clone: The antigen remains unidentified.

Overall study findings and caveats: Shared clonotypes across all four donors exceeded non-shared ones in generation probability.

This CDR3 spans 15 amino acids. CDR1 and CDR2 from the germline V gene are SGHNT and YENEEA. Trimming took 2 bases from V and 0 from J, leaving 9 bases between them. Repertoires were generated with immunoSEQ multiplex PCR, while TCRdb's copy carries only in-frame clones and drops some. The sample consists of roughly 1,500,000 clones, 98% to 99% of them appearing once. This receptor was obtained from a man in his thirties or forties in good health. The gene calls are TRBV11-3 and TRBJ2-3; D not resolved. Sequenced: naive CD4+ T cells sorted from blood. As for subset: CD45RA+ positively selected. The CDR3 protein is CASSLSFSSTDTQYF. The CDR3 DNA reads as TGTGCCAGCAGCTTATCCTTCTCTAGCACAGATACGCAGTATTTT.